These 16 T cell receptor beta chains were all obtained from the same sample, sequenced in a study of blood T cell repertoires in COVID-19. Measured with immunoSEQ multiplex PCR; TCRdb has only the in-frame clones, and not every one. The sample has a few hundred thousand clones, about 88% seen once. The sequenced sample was peripheral blood. Receptors were obtained from an older woman with COVID-19, enrolled during active disease.

The gene calls are TRBV6-4 and TRBJ2-3, with TRBD1 as a possible D gene (5 bases). The CDR3 runs 15 residues. The V and J ends lost 0 bases and 5 bases respectively, with 12 bases between them. CDR1 MRHNA and CDR2 SNTAGT come from the germline V gene. CDR3 loop: CASSDSIGAGDTQYF. The CDR3 coding sequence is TGTGCCAGCAGTGACTCGATTGGGGCTGGAGATACGCAGTATTTT.

The chain is built from TRBV7-2 and TRBJ1-2; possible D gene TRBD1, 5 bases. The V and J ends lost 2 bases and 8 bases respectively, with 12 bases between them. The CDR3 loop spans 13 amino acids. CDR1 SGHTA and CDR2 FQGNSA come from the germline V gene. The CDR3 DNA reads as TGTGCCAGCAGCTTAACAGGATCTGGAGGCTACACCTTC. Translated: CASSLTGSGGYTF.

The table lists this clone with a few counts. The chain joins TRBV11-3 to TRBJ2-1, with D perhaps TRBD1 (5 bases). The CDR3 has 16 amino acids. The V end lost 5 bases, the J end lost 2 bases, and 16 bases lay between the germline ends. Germline V gene sequence: CDR1 SGHNT, CDR2 YENEEA. The CDR3 coding sequence is TGTGCCAGCAGCCCACGTGGGGCGTCACCCTACAATGAGCAGTTCTTC. This gives the protein CASSPRGASPYNEQFF.

The rearrangement links TRBV18 to TRBJ1-4; D gene ambiguous. Germline CDR1 reads KGHSH; CDR2 reads LQKENI. This CDR3 has 15 amino acids. Between the trimmed V and J ends, which lost 2 bases and 5 bases, there was a span of 12 bases. This CDR3 is CASSPVPRLNEKLFF. CDR3 bases: TGTGCCAGCTCACCAGTACCAAGACTCAATGAAAAACTGTTTTTT.

This clone was recorded many times. The chain couples TRBV9 to TRBJ1-2; 7 bases are a match to TRBD1. After removal of 3 bases from V and 4 bases from J, the junction contained 9 bases not matched to a gene. The CDR3 length is 15 residues. Germline V gives CDR1 SGDLS, CDR2 YYNGEE. DNA of the CDR3: TGTGCCAGCAGCGGGCAGACAGGGAGCGCCTATGGCTACACCTTC. Protein product: CASSGQTGSAYGYTF.

This chain uses TRBV30 with TRBJ2-3; D is perhaps TRBD1 (5 bases). The CDR3 is 14 amino acids. The V end was cut by 2 bases, the J end by 4 bases, with 13 bases between. Germline V lookup: CDR1 GTSNPN, CDR2 SVGIG (reference sequence). The CDR3 sequence is CAWSQGGWADTQYF. The DNA for the CDR3 is TGTGCCTGGAGTCAGGGTGGTTGGGCAGATACGCAGTATTTT.

V and J are TRBV18 and TRBJ2-7; 7 bases fit TRBD1. Germline loops: CDR1 KGHSH, CDR2 LQKENI. The V and J ends lost 6 bases and 2 bases, in that order; junction bases with no gene match: 10. This CDR3 is 15 amino acids long. CDR3 region: CASSHSTGFAYEQYF. The CDR3 DNA sequence: TGTGCCAGCTCCCACTCGACAGGGTTCGCCTACGAGCAGTACTTC.

The chain combines TRBV9 with TRBJ1-1, with 7 bases aligning to TRBD1. The germline gives CDR1 SGDLS, CDR2 YYNGEE. The V gene end was trimmed by 3 bases and the J gene end by 2 bases; junction bases not matched to a gene: 7. This CDR3 is built from 15 residues. The DNA for the CDR3 is TGTGCCAGCAGCGGACACAGGGGAAAAAACACTGAAGCTTTCTTT. As protein: CASSGHRGKNTEAFF. The full variable domain, its missing parts supplied by reference TRBV9 and TRBJ1-1, is DSGVTQTPKHLITATGQRVTLRCSPRSGDLSVYWYQQSLDQGLQFLIQYYNGEERAKGNILERFSAQQFPDLHSELNLSSLELGDSALYFCASSGHRGKNTEAFFGQGTRLTVV.

This clone has only one observation. The chain combines TRBV4-1 with TRBJ1-2; no clear D gene. The CDR3 runs 14 residues. Germline V gene lookup returns CDR1 MGHRA and CDR2 YSYEKL. Trimming took off 0 bases at V and 4 bases at J, with 9 bases between the two ends. The CDR3 reads CASSQEGNSYGYTF. Here the CDR3 DNA reads TGCGCCAGCAGCCAAGAAGGAAACAGCTATGGCTACACCTTC.

In its sample, this clone was seen once. The genes are TRBV6-1 and TRBJ2-7, with 7 bases that match TRBD2. The CDR3 is 13 residues long. Germline V gene lookup returns CDR1 MNHNS and CDR2 SASEGT. The V and J ends lost 3 bases and 7 bases, in that order; junction bases with no gene match: 6. The CDR3 spells CASSDLWRGEQYF. In nucleotides, the CDR3 is TGTGCCAGCAGTGACCTCTGGCGGGGGGAGCAGTACTTC.

The rearrangement links TRBV6-6 to TRBJ1-3; no clear D. The CDR3 runs to 11 residues. V was shortened by 10 bases and J by 4 bases, with 8 bases between the two germline ends. The germline CDR1 and CDR2 sequences are MNHNY and SVGAGI (reference sequence). The CDR3 protein is CATSQGNTIYF. The CDR3 region has the DNA TGTGCCACTTCACAGGGAAACACCATATATTTT.

The chain carries TRBV11-3 and TRBJ1-2; D unresolved. The V gene's germline CDR1 is SGHNT and CDR2 YENEEA. The CDR3 length is 13 residues. V was cut by 5 bases and J by 0 bases, with 7 bases left in between. CDR3 DNA sequence: TGTGCCAGCAGCGCGTCGACTAACTATGGCTACACCTTC. Residues: CASSASTNYGYTF.

V is TRBV10-3 and J is TRBJ1-1; D remains ambiguous. Germline CDR1 reads ENHRY; CDR2 reads SYGVKD. The CDR3 spans 12 residues. V was clipped by 2 bases and J by 3 bases, with 4 bases between them. This CDR3 reads CAISEEYTEAFF. The CDR3 DNA is TGTGCCATCAGTGAGGAGTACACTGAAGCTTTCTTT.

The chain combines TRBV11-2 with TRBJ1-4; TRBD1 is a possible D gene (6 bases). This CDR3 has 16 residues. The germline V and J ends were trimmed by 1 base and 7 bases, with 16 bases remaining between them. Germline V gives CDR1 SGHAT, CDR2 FQNNGV. The CDR3 sequence: CASSLGGWGLGEKLFF. In DNA, the CDR3 is TGTGCCAGCAGCTTAGGGGGCTGGGGGCTAGGTGAAAAACTGTTTTTT.

V and J are TRBV5-4 and TRBJ2-3, with 11 bases identical to TRBD2. V lost 0 bases and J lost 8; bases outside the gene matches: 5. This CDR3 spans 15 amino acids. The germline gives CDR1 SGHNT, CDR2 YYREEE (reference sequence). The CDR3 DNA reads TGTGCCAGCAGCTTGGGTTTAGCGGGGGGGATTACGCAGTATTTT. Translated, it gives CASSLGLAGGITQYF.

The V gene is TRBV10-1, the J gene TRBJ2-1, with TRBD2 as a possible D gene (6 bases). This CDR3 comprises 14 residues. Trimming took off 3 bases at V and 6 bases at J, with 12 bases between the two ends. From germline, CDR1 is WNHNN and CDR2 SYGVQD (reference sequence). CDR3: CASSDSAGSNEQFF. DNA of the CDR3: TGCGCCAGCAGTGATTCGGCGGGGTCCAATGAGCAGTTCTTC.